Presented here are 18 T cell receptor beta chains from one specimen sequenced in a study of siplizumab effects on memory and regulatory T cells. Clones were read by immunoSEQ multiplex PCR, and TCRdb kept only the in-frame ones, dropping some. The sample includes over 60,000 clones, 75% to 95% of them seen just once. The sequencing input was CD8+ T cells sorted from blood. The receptor source for this set is a human donor in good health.

This clone has only one observation. The chain uses TRBV9 and TRBJ2-1, with D uncertain. V lost 0 bases to trimming and J lost 2 bases, with 12 bases between them. Germline V gene lookup returns CDR1 SGDLS and CDR2 YYNGEE. This CDR3 is 16 amino acids long. The CDR3 spells CASSVEVFEPYNEQFF. The CDR3, as DNA: TGTGCCAGCAGCGTAGAGGTATTCGAACCCTACAATGAGCAGTTCTTC.

V is TRBV7-2 and J is TRBJ2-3, with D maybe TRBD2 (6 bases). This CDR3 spans 18 amino acids. CDR1 and CDR2 (germline): SGHTA, FQGNSA. Trimming cost V 5 bases and J 0 bases, with 21 bases left between them. The CDR3 DNA reads as TGTGCCAGCAGCCACTTTGATTGGGGGGATATTAGCACAGATACGCAGTATTTT. Its translation is CASSHFDWGDISTDTQYF.

The V and J genes are TRBV21-1 and TRBJ2-4; TRBD1 is taken as the D call from the table, unchecked against the DNA. TRBV21-1 has pseudogene status. The CDR3 runs 18 residues. DNA for the CDR3: TGTGCCAGCAGCGAGTGGGGGACAGTGAGATCAGCCAAAAACATTCAGTACTTC. It is translated as CASSEWGTVRSAKNIQYF.

This chain uses TRBV28 with TRBJ2-5, with D maybe TRBD1 (7 bases). Trimming removed 5 bases from V and 1 base from J, with 23 bases in between. The CDR3 is 18 residues long. Germline V gives CDR1 MDHEN, CDR2 SYDVKM. The CDR3 coding sequence is TGTGCCAGCAGTCGAGTGGGCGGAGGCAGGGGGGCCCAAGAGACCCAGTACTTC. This encodes CASSRVGGGRGAQETQYF.

The rearrangement links TRBV6-5 to TRBJ2-7; 9 bases are shared with TRBD2. CDR1 and CDR2 (germline): MNHEY, SVGAGI. The ends lost 0 bases at V and 0 bases at J; junction bases unmatched: 0. The CDR3 contains 15 residues. The chain's CDR3 is CASSYSSGSSYEQYF. The CDR3 region has the DNA TGTGCCAGCAGTTACTCTAGCGGGAGCTCCTACGAGCAGTACTTC.

V and J are TRBV7-6 and TRBJ2-2; 11 bases line up with TRBD2. The CDR3 sequence is 17 residues long. Germline CDR1 is SGHVS and CDR2 is FNYEAQ. V dropped 6 bases and J dropped 2; count of bases not matched to a gene: 8. The CDR3 sequence: CASSRTSGGPNTGELFF. CDR3 coding DNA: TGTGCCAGCAGTCGCACTAGCGGGGGCCCTAACACCGGGGAGCTGTTTTTT.

This chain uses TRBV5-4 with TRBJ2-7, with D unclear. Germline-derived CDR1 and CDR2 are SGHNT and YYREEE (reference sequence). There are 13 residues in the CDR3. V lost 1 base, J lost 0 bases, and 5 bases lay in between. DNA of the CDR3: TGTGCCAGCAGCTTGTATTCCTCCTACGAGCAGTACTTC. Its translation is CASSLYSSYEQYF.

This rearrangement joins TRBV11-2 to TRBJ2-5; 9 bases line up with TRBD1. The CDR3 runs 14 residues. V lost 6 bases and J lost 5; bases outside the gene matches: 7. Germline assignment: CDR1 SGHAT and CDR2 FQNNGV. The CDR3 sequence is CASREQGAGETQYF. DNA for the CDR3: TGTGCCAGCAGAGAACAGGGGGCTGGGGAGACCCAGTACTTC.

The rearrangement links TRBV4-1 to TRBJ2-7, with D possibly TRBD1 on 6 matching bases. The CDR3 has 13 residues. Germline V lookup: CDR1 MGHRA, CDR2 YSYEKL. The V end lost 4 bases, the J end lost 2 bases, and 9 bases lay between the germline ends. Here the CDR3 reads CASSLRTAYEQYF. The CDR3 coding sequence is TGCGCCAGCAGCCTTAGGACAGCCTACGAGCAGTACTTC.

The chain uses TRBV25-1 and TRBJ1-2, with 8 bases matching TRBD1. Germline V gene sequence: CDR1 MGHDK, CDR2 SYGVNS. V gave up 7 bases and J gave up 6 bases; unmatched junction bases: 7. CDR3 length: 13 residues. The CDR3 region has the DNA TGTGCCAGCAACATAGACAGGGGCGATGGCTACACCTTC. The encoded protein is CASNIDRGDGYTF.

This CDR3 reads CASRTGTSSYNEQFF. Written as DNA, the CDR3 is TGTGCCAGCAGGACCGGGACTAGCTCCTACAATGAGCAGTTCTTC. The genes are TRBV6-5 and TRBJ2-1; 8 bases align to TRBD2. Looked up from germline, CDR1 is MNHEY and CDR2 is SVGAGI. J was trimmed by 0 bases and V by 6 bases; bases with no gene match: 4. CDR3 length: 15 residues.

The chain's CDR3 is CASSIQATVATNEKLFF. CDR3 DNA sequence: TGTGCCAGTAGCATCCAAGCGACAGTTGCAACTAATGAAAAACTGTTTTTT. The chain has TRBV19 and TRBJ1-4, with D possibly being TRBD1 (5 bases). The CDR3 totals 17 residues. Trimming shortened V by 6 bases and J by 0 bases, and 17 bases separated the two germline ends. Germline V gives CDR1 LNHDA, CDR2 SQIVND (reference sequence).

Note on this clone: Compared with germline, one end of the junction differs, possibly owing to a read error. The J gene is TRBJ2-1, the V gene TRBV5-1; D remains ambiguous. CDR3 length equals 11 residues. Germline assignment: CDR1 SGHRS and CDR2 YFSETQ. The CDR3 DNA sequence: TGCGTCAGCAGGTTGACGGATGAGCAGTTCTTC. Its translation is CVSRLTDEQFF.

The chain uses TRBV27 and TRBJ2-7, with a weak D call TRBD1 (6 bases). Trimming took off 0 bases at V and 4 bases at J, with 31 bases between the two ends. The CDR3 is 21 amino acids. CDR1 and CDR2 (germline): MNHEY, SMNVEV (reference sequence). CDR3 nucleotide sequence: TGTGCCAGCAGTTTATCTTATCCCTTGATGGACAGCTCGATACCGGGTTACGAGCAGTACTTC. Its protein product is CASSLSYPLMDSSIPGYEQYF.

V is TRBV6-6 and J is TRBJ2-1; TRBD2 matches at 8 bases. The CDR3 is 16 residues long. V lost 0 bases to trimming and J lost 6 bases; unmatched junction nucleotides: 7. Germline CDR1 and CDR2: MNHNY and SVGAGI (reference sequence). CDR3 loop: CASSYSVTGGANEQFF. In DNA form, the CDR3 reads TGTGCCAGCAGTTACTCGGTGACGGGAGGGGCCAATGAGCAGTTCTTC.

The rearrangement links TRBV19 to TRBJ1-5, with 8 positions matching TRBD1. Trimming took 2 bases from V and 6 from J; bases not matched to a gene: 6. The germline gives CDR1 LNHDA, CDR2 SQIVND (reference sequence). This CDR3 contains 15 residues. The CDR3 region has the DNA TGTGCCAGTAGTATATACAGGGGGACGGGTCAGCCCCAGCATTTT. Amino acids: CASSIYRGTGQPQHF.

V usage is TRBV2 and J usage is TRBJ2-2, with unresolved D. Germline CDR1 is SNHLY and CDR2 is FYNNEI. V was pared by 5 bases and J by 5 bases, with 12 bases between. CDR3 size: 14 residues. The chain's CDR3 is CASSFRIETGELFF. The CDR3 nucleotides read TGTGCCAGCAGTTTCCGGATAGAGACCGGGGAGCTGTTTTTT.

V gene TRBV6-5 combines with J gene TRBJ1-2, with D hard to call. The germline V and J ends were trimmed by 6 bases and 7 bases, with 15 bases remaining between them. The germline V gene has CDR1 MNHEY and CDR2 SVGAGI. CDR3 size: 13 residues. The CDR3 sequence: CASRPVAIFGYTF. Here the CDR3 DNA reads TGTGCCAGCAGGCCCGTCGCGATCTTTGGCTACACCTTC.